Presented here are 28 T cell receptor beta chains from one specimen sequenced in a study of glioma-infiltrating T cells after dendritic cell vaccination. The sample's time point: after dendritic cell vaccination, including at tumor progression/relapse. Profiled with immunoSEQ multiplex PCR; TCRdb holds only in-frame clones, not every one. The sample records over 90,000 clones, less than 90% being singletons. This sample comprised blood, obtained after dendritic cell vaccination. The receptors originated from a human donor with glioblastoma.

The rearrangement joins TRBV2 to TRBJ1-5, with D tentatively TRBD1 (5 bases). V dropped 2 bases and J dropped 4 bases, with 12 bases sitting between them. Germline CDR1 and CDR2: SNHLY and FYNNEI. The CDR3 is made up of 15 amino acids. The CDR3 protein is CASSELGVGNQPQHF. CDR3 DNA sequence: TGTGCCAGCAGTGAATTAGGGGTAGGGAATCAGCCCCAGCATTTT.

As DNA, the CDR3 is TGTGCCAGCAGTCGGACTAGCGGGAGGGGGGTGACCCAGTACTTC. Protein: CASSRTSGRGVTQYF. This chain links TRBV2 with TRBJ2-5, with 15 bases identical to TRBD2. The CDR3 covers 15 residues. Germline values: CDR1 SNHLY, CDR2 FYNNEI. Trimming at V came to 5 bases and at J to 7 bases, leaving 5 bases not matched to a gene. The whole variable domain, filled in from reference TRBV2 and TRBJ2-5, reads EPEVTQTPSHQVTQMGQEVILRCVPISNHLYFYWYRQILGQKVEFLVSFYNNEISEKSEIFDDQFSVERPDGSNFTLKIRSTKLEDSAMYFCASSRTSGRGVTQYFGPGTRLLVL.

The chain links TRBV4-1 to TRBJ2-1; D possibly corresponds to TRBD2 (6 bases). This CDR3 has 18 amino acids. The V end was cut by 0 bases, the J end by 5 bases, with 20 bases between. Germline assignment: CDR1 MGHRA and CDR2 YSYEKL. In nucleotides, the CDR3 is TGCGCCAGCAGCCAAGAAAAATGGCGGGGCTCTGGTAACAATGAGCAGTTCTTC. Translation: CASSQEKWRGSGNNEQFF.

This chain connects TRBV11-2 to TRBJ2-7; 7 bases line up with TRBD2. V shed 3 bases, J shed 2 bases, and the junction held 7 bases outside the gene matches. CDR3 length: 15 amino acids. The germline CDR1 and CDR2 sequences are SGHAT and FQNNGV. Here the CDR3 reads CASSFTSSGPYEQYF. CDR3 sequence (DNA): TGTGCCAGCAGCTTTACTTCTAGCGGACCCTACGAGCAGTACTTC.

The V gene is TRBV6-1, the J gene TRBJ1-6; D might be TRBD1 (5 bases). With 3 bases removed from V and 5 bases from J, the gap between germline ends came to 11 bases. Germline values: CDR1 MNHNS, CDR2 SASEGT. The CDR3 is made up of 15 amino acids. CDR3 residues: CASSDRVSNNSPLHF. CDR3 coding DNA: TGTGCCAGCAGTGACAGGGTGTCCAATAATTCACCCCTCCACTTT.

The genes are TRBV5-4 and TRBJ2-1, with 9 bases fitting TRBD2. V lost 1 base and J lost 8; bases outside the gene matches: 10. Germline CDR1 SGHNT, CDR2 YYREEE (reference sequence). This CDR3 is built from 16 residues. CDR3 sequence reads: CASSLMLSGSRDEQFF. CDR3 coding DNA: TGTGCCAGCAGCTTGATGCTTAGCGGGAGTAGGGATGAGCAGTTCTTC.

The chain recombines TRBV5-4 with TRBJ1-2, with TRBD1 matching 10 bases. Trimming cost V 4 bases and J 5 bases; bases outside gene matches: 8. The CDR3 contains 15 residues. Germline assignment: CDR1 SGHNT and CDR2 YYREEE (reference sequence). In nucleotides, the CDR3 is TGTGCCAGCAGCCTGGGACAGGGGAAGAAGTATGGCTACACCTTC. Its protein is CASSLGQGKKYGYTF.

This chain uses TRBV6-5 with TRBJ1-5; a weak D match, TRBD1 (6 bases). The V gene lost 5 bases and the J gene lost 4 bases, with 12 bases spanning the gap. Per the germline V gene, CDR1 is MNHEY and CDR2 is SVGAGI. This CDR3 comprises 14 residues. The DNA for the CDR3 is TGTGCCAGCAGTCCCGTCACAGGGAATCAGCCCCAGCATTTT. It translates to CASSPVTGNQPQHF.

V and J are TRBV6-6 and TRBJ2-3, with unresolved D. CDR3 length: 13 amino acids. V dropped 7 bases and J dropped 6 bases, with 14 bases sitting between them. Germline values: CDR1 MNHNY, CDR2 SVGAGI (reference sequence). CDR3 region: CASKVELGDTQYF. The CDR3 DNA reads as TGTGCCAGCAAGGTGGAGCTTGGGGATACGCAGTATTTT.

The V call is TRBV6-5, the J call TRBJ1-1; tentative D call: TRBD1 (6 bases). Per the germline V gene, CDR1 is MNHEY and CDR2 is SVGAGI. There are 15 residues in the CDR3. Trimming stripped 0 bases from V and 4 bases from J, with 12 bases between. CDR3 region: CASSYSYRVTTEAFF. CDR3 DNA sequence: TGTGCCAGCAGTTACTCTTACAGGGTAACCACTGAAGCTTTCTTT.

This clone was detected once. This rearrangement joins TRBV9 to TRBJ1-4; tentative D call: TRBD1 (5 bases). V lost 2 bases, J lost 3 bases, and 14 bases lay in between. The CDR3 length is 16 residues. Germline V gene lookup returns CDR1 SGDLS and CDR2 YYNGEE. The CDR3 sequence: CASSVRGGKSNEKLFF. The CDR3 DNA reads TGTGCCAGCAGCGTCCGGGGGGGGAAATCTAATGAAAAACTGTTTTTT.

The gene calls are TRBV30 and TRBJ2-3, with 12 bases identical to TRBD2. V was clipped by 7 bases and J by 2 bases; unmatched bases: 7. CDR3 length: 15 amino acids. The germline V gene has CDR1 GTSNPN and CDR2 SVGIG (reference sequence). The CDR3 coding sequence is TGTGCCTACCGACTAGCGGGGGACAACACAGATACGCAGTATTTT. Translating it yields CAYRLAGDNTDTQYF.

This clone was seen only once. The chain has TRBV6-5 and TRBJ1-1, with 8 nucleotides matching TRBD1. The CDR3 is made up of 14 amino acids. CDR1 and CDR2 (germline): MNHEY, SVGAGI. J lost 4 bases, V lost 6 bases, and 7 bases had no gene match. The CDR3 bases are TGTGCCAGCAGCGCACAGGGGGGGAGCACTGAAGCTTTCTTT. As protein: CASSAQGGSTEAFF.

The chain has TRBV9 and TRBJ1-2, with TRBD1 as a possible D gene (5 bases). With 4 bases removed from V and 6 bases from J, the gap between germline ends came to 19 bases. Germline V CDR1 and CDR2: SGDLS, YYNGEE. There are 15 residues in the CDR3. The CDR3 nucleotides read TGTGCCAGCAGCCCTACTTTTTTGGGGGGGGATGGCTACACCTTC. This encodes CASSPTFLGGDGYTF.

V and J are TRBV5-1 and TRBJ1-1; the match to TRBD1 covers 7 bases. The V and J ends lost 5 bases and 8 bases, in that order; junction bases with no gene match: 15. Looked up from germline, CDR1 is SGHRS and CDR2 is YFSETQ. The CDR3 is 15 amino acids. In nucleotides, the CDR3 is TGCGCCAGCAGGCCAACGACAGGGATGGTTGGAGAAGCTTTCTTT. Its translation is CASRPTTGMVGEAFF.

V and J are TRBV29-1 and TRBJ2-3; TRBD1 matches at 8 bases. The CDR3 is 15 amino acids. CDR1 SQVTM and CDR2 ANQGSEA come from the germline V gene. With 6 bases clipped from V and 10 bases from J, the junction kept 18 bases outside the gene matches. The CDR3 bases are TGCAGCGTCCGTCGGACAGGGACCACCGGAGCGTCGCAGTATTTT. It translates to CSVRRTGTTGASQYF.

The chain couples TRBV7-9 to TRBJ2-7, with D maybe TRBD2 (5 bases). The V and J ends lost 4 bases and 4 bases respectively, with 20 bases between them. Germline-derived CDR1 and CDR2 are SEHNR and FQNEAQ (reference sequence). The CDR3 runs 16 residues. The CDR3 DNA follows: TGTGCCAGCAGCTCCTGGCTTGCAGCGGTATTTTACGAGCAGTACTTC. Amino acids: CASSSWLAAVFYEQYF.

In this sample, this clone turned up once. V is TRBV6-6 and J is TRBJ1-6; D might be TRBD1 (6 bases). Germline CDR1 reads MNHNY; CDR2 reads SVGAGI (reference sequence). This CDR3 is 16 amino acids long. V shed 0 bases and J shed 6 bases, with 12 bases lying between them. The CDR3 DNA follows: TGTGCCAGCAGTTACTCGTCGGACAGCATTAATTCACCCCTCCACTTT. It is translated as CASSYSSDSINSPLHF.

In DNA form, the CDR3 reads TGTGCCAGCAGCTTAACGGGACACACAGATACGCAGTATTTT. Protein: CASSLTGHTDTQYF. The chain links TRBV7-3 to TRBJ2-3, with a tentative D call TRBD1 (6 bases). The germline gives CDR1 SGHTA, CDR2 FQGTGA. The V and J ends lost 0 bases and 2 bases respectively, with 6 bases between them. This CDR3 comprises 14 residues.

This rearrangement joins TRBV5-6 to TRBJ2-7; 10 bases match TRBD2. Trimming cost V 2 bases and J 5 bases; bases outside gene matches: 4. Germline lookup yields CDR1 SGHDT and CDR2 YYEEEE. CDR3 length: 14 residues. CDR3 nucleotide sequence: TGTGCCAGCAGCTTTCTAGCGGGAGCTGACGAGCAGTACTTC. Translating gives CASSFLAGADEQYF.

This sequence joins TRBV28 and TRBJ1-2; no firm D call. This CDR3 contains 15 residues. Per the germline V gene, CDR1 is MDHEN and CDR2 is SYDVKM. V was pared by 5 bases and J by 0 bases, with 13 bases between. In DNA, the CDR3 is TGTGCCAGCAGTGATGTCAGGACTACTAACTATGGCTACACCTTC. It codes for CASSDVRTTNYGYTF.

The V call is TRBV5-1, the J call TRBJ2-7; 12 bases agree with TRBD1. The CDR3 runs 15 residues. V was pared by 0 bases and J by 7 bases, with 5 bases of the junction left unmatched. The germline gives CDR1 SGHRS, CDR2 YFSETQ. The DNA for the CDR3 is TGCGCCAGCAGCTTGGCGGGACAGGGGGCGGGTGAGCAGTACTTC. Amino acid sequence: CASSLAGQGAGEQYF.

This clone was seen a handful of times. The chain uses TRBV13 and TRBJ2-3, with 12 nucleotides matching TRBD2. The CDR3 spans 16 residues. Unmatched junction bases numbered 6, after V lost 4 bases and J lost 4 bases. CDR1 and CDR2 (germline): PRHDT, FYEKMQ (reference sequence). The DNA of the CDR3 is TGTGCCAGCAGCTGGGGACTAGCGGGTGATGCAGATACGCAGTATTTT. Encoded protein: CASSWGLAGDADTQYF.

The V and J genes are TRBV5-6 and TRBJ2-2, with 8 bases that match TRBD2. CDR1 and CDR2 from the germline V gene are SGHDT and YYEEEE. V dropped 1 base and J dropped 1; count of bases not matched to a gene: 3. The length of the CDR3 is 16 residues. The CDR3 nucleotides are TGTGCCAGCAGCTTGTATCTAGCGGGGAACACCGGGGAGCTGTTTTTT. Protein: CASSLYLAGNTGELFF.

The CDR3 region is CASSVNRGNFNEQFF. The CDR3 DNA reads as TGTGCCAGCAGCGTTAACAGGGGAAACTTCAATGAGCAGTTCTTC. The V and J genes are TRBV28 and TRBJ2-1; 7 positions match TRBD1. The CDR3 sequence is 15 residues long. Germline V gene lookup returns CDR1 MDHEN and CDR2 SYDVKM. Trimming cost V 6 bases and J 6 bases; bases outside gene matches: 11.

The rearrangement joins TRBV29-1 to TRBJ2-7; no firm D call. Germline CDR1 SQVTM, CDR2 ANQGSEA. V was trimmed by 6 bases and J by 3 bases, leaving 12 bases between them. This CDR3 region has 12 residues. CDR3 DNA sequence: TGCAGCGTGGCTCTGGTTGGCTACGAGCAGTACTTC. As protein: CSVALVGYEQYF.

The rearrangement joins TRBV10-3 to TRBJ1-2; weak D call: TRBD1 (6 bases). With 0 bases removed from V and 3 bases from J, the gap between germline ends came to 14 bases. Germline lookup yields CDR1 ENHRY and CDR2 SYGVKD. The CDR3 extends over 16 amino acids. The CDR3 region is CAISESIPRTDYGYTF. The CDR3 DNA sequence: TGTGCCATCAGTGAGTCGATCCCTCGGACAGACTATGGCTACACCTTC.

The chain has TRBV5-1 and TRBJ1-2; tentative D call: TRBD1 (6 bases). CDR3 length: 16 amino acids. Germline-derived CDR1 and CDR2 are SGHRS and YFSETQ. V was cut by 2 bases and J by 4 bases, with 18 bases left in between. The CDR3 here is CASSLTGSTRSYGYTF. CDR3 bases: TGCGCCAGCAGCTTAACAGGGTCCACTCGTAGCTATGGCTACACCTTC.